This paragraph covers one T cell receptor beta chain sequence. Its antigen is not identified. Generated by immunoSEQ multiplex PCR, the TCRdb table keeps only in-frame clones and is missing some. The table lists 70,000 or so clones, approximately 84% of them singletons. The sample comes from a study of T cells in localized non-small cell lung cancer. Study-wide points: Measurement of T cell clonality placed uninvolved adjacent lung highest, above the level in tumor. Detection in adjacent lung was observed for a median approximately 53 of the top 100 tumor clones. Sequencing, confined to only one tumor region, leaves heterogeneity possible. Patients showing higher blood T cell density tended to see longer overall survival.

Trimming at V came to 1 base and at J to 8 bases, leaving 6 bases not matched to a gene. Germline assignment: CDR1 SGHTS and CDR2 YDEGEE. This CDR3 has 15 residues. The J gene is TRBJ2-1, the V gene TRBV5-8; 10 bases align to TRBD2. The input for sequencing was peripheral blood, taken before any cancer treatment. The source of this sequence is an older female donor with stage I lung adenocarcinoma. CDR3 sequence (DNA): TGTGCCAGCAGCTTGAGCGGGGGGGCCTTTTATGAGCAGTTCTTC. This sequence encodes CASSLSGGAFYEQFF.